This T cell receptor beta chain was sequenced during a study of long-term antiretroviral therapy in people with HIV. The assay, immunoSEQ v3.0, was run at survey level. Some clones are missing from TCRdb's copy, which holds only in-frame ones; the method was immunoSEQ multiplex PCR. The sample has some 33,000 clones, around 97% seen once. Germline V gene data show CDR1 as MNHNY and CDR2 as SVGAGI (reference sequence). The CDR3 has 14 amino acids. The V end was cut by 2 bases, the J end by 0 bases, with 5 bases between. This TCR was sampled from a young man with HIV. The chain uses TRBV6-6 and TRBJ2-1; D gene unclear. Sequencing used unsorted PBMCs, obtained 7.6 years after starting antiretroviral therapy. CDR3 residues: CASSYGGSYNEQFF. In nucleotides, the CDR3 is TGTGCCAGCAGTTACGGCGGCTCCTACAATGAGCAGTTCTTC.